What follows is one TCR beta chain and its context. Trimming cost V 7 bases and J 0 bases, with 10 bases left between them. This CDR3 region has 14 residues. Germline V gene sequence: CDR1 SGHTA, CDR2 FQGNSA. The sample comes from a study of blood T cell repertoires in COVID-19. Study in general: Specimens from acute and convalescent COVID-19 originated in the United States, Italy and Spain.

Allocation to cohorts depended on clinical history reported by the participants. TCRdb keeps only in-frame clones here, not all; method: immunoSEQ multiplex PCR. Of more than 150,000 clones in the sample, approximately 80% were seen once. The gene calls are TRBV7-2 and TRBJ2-1, with D hard to call. This TCR was recovered from a man aged 55 to 70 who had been exposed to COVID-19. The sequenced sample was PBMCs or T cells enriched from blood (not recorded which). The CDR3 protein is CASTSSSSYNEQFF. The CDR3 region has the DNA TGTGCCAGCACCTCGTCGAGCTCCTACAATGAGCAGTTCTTC.